This entry is about one T cell receptor beta chain. The data are from a study of cytomegalovirus exposure and HLA in healthy donors. V was clipped by 0 bases and J by 0 bases, with 10 bases between them. Germline V CDR1 and CDR2: ENHRY, SYGVKD. CDR3 length equals 16 residues. TCRdb keeps only in-frame clones here, not all; method: immunoSEQ multiplex PCR. The sample includes about 160,000 clones, roughly 89% seen only once; the top ten take 4.2%. This TCR came from a man between 18 and 29 years old in good health and CMV-seropositive. The V gene is TRBV10-3, the J gene TRBJ2-3; D not resolved. Sequenced material: PBMCs. The CDR3 DNA reads as TGTGCCATCAGTGAGTCGAGAGCTCTCAGCACAGATACGCAGTATTTT. Translating gives CAISESRALSTDTQYF.